Here is one TCR beta chain with its context. Antigen: not known. This specimen belongs to a study of CXCR3-negative and CXCR3-positive naive CD8 T cells. A CD45RO-CCR7+CD27+CD95- phenotype identified naive CD8+ T cells. Findings and caveats of the study: Naive CXCR3-negative and CXCR3-positive cells had similar TRBV-TRBJ usage; memory differed. Partially decreased CXCR3 expression was recorded after cryopreservation, and fresh PBMCs were used in most assays. TRB CDR3s were more hydrophobic in CXCR3-positive than in CXCR3-negative naive cells.

TRB cDNA libraries were made by UMI-labeled 5' RACE. From the 5' RACE reads, TCRdb lists one entry per CDR3 protein and no DNA. This table lists fewer than 95,000 distinct CDR3 sequences. The sequence was obtained from a human donor in good health. Some clones in this sample may be carry-over from other donors' samples. Sequences were obtained from naive CXCR3- CD8+ T cells from blood. Subset noted: CD45RO-CCR7+CD27+CD95- naive CD8+ T cells lacking CXCR3 (TNR3-).

The CDR3 sequence: CSARGRLTDTQYF. This sequence joins TRBV20-1 and TRBJ2-3. Germline V gene data show CDR1 as DFQATT and CDR2 as SNEGSKA (reference sequence). CDR3 length: 13 residues.